One and the same sample provided the 6 T cell receptor beta chains below, sequenced in a study of blood T cell repertoires in COVID-19 (dated by TCRdb to the early 2020s). Libraries were built with the immunoSEQ multiplex PCR assay. TCRdb mirrors the immuneACCESS table, restricted to in-frame sequences. Some clones are absent from its copies; in checked studies, under half trace to an unresolved V gene, and the reason for the others is unknown. For this sample the table gives 52,000 or so clones, of which over 70% were detected only once. The ten biggest clones cover roughly 5.3% of the sample. Sequencing was carried out using peripheral blood. All receptors derive from a human donor in a cohort sampled during active COVID-19.

In this sample, this clone turned up a few times. The CDR3 DNA is TGTGCCAGCAGCTCAGACACTAGCGCAGCCTACGAGCAGTACTTC. This codes for CASSSDTSAAYEQYF. This sequence joins TRBV7-2 and TRBJ2-7; 7 bases are a match to TRBD2. CDR3 size: 15 residues. Losses at the gene ends were 4 bases for V and 2 bases for J; bases not matched to a gene: 8. Germline V CDR1 and CDR2: SGHTA, FQGNSA.

This chain's CDR3 is CASSLMGRGGEKLFF. CDR3 sequence (DNA): TGTGCCAGCAGTTTAATGGGAAGGGGAGGGGAAAAACTGTTTTTT. The chain couples TRBV28 to TRBJ1-4; possibly TRBD1 for D (5 bases). This CDR3 contains 15 residues. The V and J ends lost 2 bases and 8 bases respectively, with 15 bases between them. The germline V gene encodes CDR1 MDHEN and CDR2 SYDVKM.

This chain links TRBV6-2 or TRBV6-3 with TRBJ1-2; 7 bases line up with TRBD1. Germline V lookup: CDR1 MNHEY, CDR2 SVGEGT. Unmatched junction bases numbered 7, after V lost 2 bases and J lost 4 bases. There are 15 residues in the CDR3. For the CDR3, the DNA is TGTGCCAGCAGTTACCGGTCAGGGGGTGTCTATGGCTACACCTTC. Amino acid sequence: CASSYRSGGVYGYTF.

This rearrangement joins TRBV19 to TRBJ1-2; D might be TRBD1 (5 bases). The CDR3 consists of 13 residues. V gave up 2 bases and J gave up 4 bases, with 8 bases separating them. Germline loops: CDR1 LNHDA, CDR2 SQIVND (reference sequence). This chain's CDR3 is CASSISRVYGYTF. DNA for the CDR3: TGTGCCAGTAGTATAAGCAGGGTCTATGGCTACACCTTC.

The chain joins TRBV19 to TRBJ1-5; 8 bases match TRBD1. Germline V gives CDR1 LNHDA, CDR2 SQIVND (reference sequence). The junction had 7 bases not matched to a gene; V was cut back by 8 bases and J by 7 bases. The CDR3 is 13 residues long. CDR3 nucleotides: TGTGCCAGTGGAACAGGGGGAACCCAGCCCCAGCATTTT. Its translation: CASGTGGTQPQHF.

This clone appeared a few times. The rearrangement links TRBV10-1 to TRBJ1-3; D ambiguous. V was trimmed by 2 bases and J by 2 bases, leaving 7 bases between them. This CDR3 region has 14 residues. Germline loops: CDR1 WNHNN, CDR2 SYGVQD (reference sequence). The CDR3 nucleotides read TGCGCCAGCAGTGAGGCCAGTACTGGAAACACCATATATTTT. Residues: CASSEASTGNTIYF.